Listed below are T cell receptor beta chains from one sample, sequenced in a study of T cell clonotyping in hematopoietic cell transplantation. Clones were sequenced by immunoSEQ multiplex PCR, and TCRdb holds only the in-frame ones, with some missing. Of about 69,000 clones listed, 94% are singletons. Sequenced material: peripheral blood mononuclear cells. The origin of the receptors is a man aged 45-65 years in good health. Some clones in this sample may be carry-over from other donors' samples. The CDR3 runs from the conserved cysteine through the conserved F or W. Each record gives: CDR3 length, V gene, D gene, J gene, CDR3 protein. A D gene is named only where the DNA matches it firmly.

CDR3 length: 16; V gene: TRBV7-9; D gene: NA; J gene: TRBJ2-1; CDR3 protein: CASSLELAILHNEQFF
CDR3 length: 15; V gene: TRBV6-4; D gene: TRBD2; J gene: TRBJ2-3; CDR3 protein: CASSDVAGGQDTQYF
CDR3 length: 15; V gene: TRBV28; D gene: NA; J gene: TRBJ1-1; CDR3 protein: CASTIRPGSYDEAFF
CDR3 length: 14; V gene: TRBV5-6; D gene: TRBD1; J gene: TRBJ2-2; CDR3 protein: CASSFRQGTGELFF
CDR3 length: 11; V gene: TRBV28; D gene: NA; J gene: TRBJ1-2; CDR3 protein: CASSSHYGYTF
CDR3 length: 14; V gene: TRBV11-2; D gene: NA; J gene: TRBJ1-5; CDR3 protein: CASSPDGSNQPQHF
CDR3 length: 16; V gene: TRBV30; D gene: TRBD2; J gene: TRBJ2-1; CDR3 protein: CAWSVGFISGDNEQFF
CDR3 length: 12; V gene: TRBV7-9; D gene: TRBD1; J gene: TRBJ2-1; CDR3 protein: CASSLGDRAQFF
CDR3 length: 16; V gene: TRBV6-1; D gene: NA; J gene: TRBJ2-7; CDR3 protein: CASSEGSGTWVPEQYF
CDR3 length: 12; V gene: TRBV5-8; D gene: NA; J gene: TRBJ1-2; CDR3 protein: CASSTDSPGYTF
CDR3 length: 11; V gene: TRBV20-1; D gene: NA; J gene: TRBJ2-7; CDR3 protein: CSALNSYEQYF
CDR3 length: 15; V gene: TRBV7-9; D gene: NA; J gene: TRBJ1-3; CDR3 protein: CASPPPSDSGNTIYF
CDR3 length: 14; V gene: TRBV7-2; D gene: NA; J gene: TRBJ2-7; CDR3 protein: CASSFAQGPYEQYF
CDR3 length: 13; V gene: TRBV6-1; D gene: NA; J gene: TRBJ2-7; CDR3 protein: CASSEQGTAEQYF
CDR3 length: 18; V gene: TRBV7-9; D gene: TRBD1; J gene: TRBJ2-6; CDR3 protein: CASKEGRGQGYGANVLTF
CDR3 length: 14; V gene: TRBV5-1; D gene: NA; J gene: TRBJ1-1; CDR3 protein: CASSLGEINTEAFF
CDR3 length: 14; V gene: TRBV6-5; D gene: NA; J gene: TRBJ1-1; CDR3 protein: CASSPGQMNTEAFF
CDR3 length: 13; V gene: TRBV18; D gene: TRBD1; J gene: TRBJ2-7; CDR3 protein: CASSPGTGWEQYF
CDR3 length: 15; V gene: TRBV5-1; D gene: TRBD2; J gene: TRBJ2-2; CDR3 protein: CASSPSAGDTGELFF
CDR3 length: 15; V gene: TRBV11-2; D gene: TRBD2; J gene: TRBJ2-3; CDR3 protein: CASSPGLAGEDTQYF
CDR3 length: 18; V gene: TRBV4-1; D gene: TRBD1; J gene: TRBJ2-1; CDR3 protein: CASSQAIPTGYIDNEQFF
CDR3 length: 15; V gene: TRBV5-6; D gene: TRBD2; J gene: TRBJ2-1; CDR3 protein: CASSSSGGPYNEQFF
CDR3 length: 13; V gene: TRBV19; D gene: NA; J gene: TRBJ2-2; CDR3 protein: CASSISGTGELFF
CDR3 length: 15; V gene: TRBV6-1; D gene: TRBD2; J gene: TRBJ2-3; CDR3 protein: CAIGGLAGHTDTQYF
CDR3 length: 12; V gene: TRBV21-1; D gene: NA; J gene: TRBJ1-1; CDR3 protein: CASRETNTEAFF
CDR3 length: 16; V gene: TRBV28; D gene: NA; J gene: TRBJ2-7; CDR3 protein: CASSYQWDTRSYEQYF
CDR3 length: 12; V gene: TRBV29-1; D gene: NA; J gene: TRBJ2-7; CDR3 protein: CSVAGGAYEQYF
CDR3 length: 13; V gene: TRBV5-1; D gene: NA; J gene: TRBJ1-2; CDR3 protein: CASSPLSEVGYTF
CDR3 length: 17; V gene: TRBV4-3; D gene: NA; J gene: TRBJ2-7; CDR3 protein: CASSQDVRGARMNEQYF
CDR3 length: 13; V gene: TRBV28; D gene: NA; J gene: TRBJ1-4; CDR3 protein: CASMMGTNEKLFF
CDR3 length: 15; V gene: TRBV6-5; D gene: TRBD1; J gene: TRBJ1-5; CDR3 protein: CASSRGRTGNQPQHF
CDR3 length: 15; V gene: TRBV5-1; D gene: NA; J gene: TRBJ1-1; CDR3 protein: CASSRARELNTEAFF
CDR3 length: 15; V gene: TRBV5-1; D gene: TRBD2; J gene: TRBJ2-1; CDR3 protein: CASSLGGLPGAEQFF
CDR3 length: 14; V gene: TRBV5-1; D gene: NA; J gene: TRBJ2-5; CDR3 protein: CASSRGTAQETQYF
CDR3 length: 13; V gene: TRBV30; D gene: NA; J gene: TRBJ2-7; CDR3 protein: CAWGWTRSYEQYF
CDR3 length: 14; V gene: TRBV5-1; D gene: TRBD1; J gene: TRBJ2-7; CDR3 protein: CASSLDRGFYEQYF
CDR3 length: 13; V gene: TRBV30; D gene: NA; J gene: TRBJ2-7; CDR3 protein: CAWSDQGSGEQYF
CDR3 length: 17; V gene: TRBV30; D gene: TRBD2; J gene: TRBJ2-1; CDR3 protein: CAWSLGLARVMGNEQFF
CDR3 length: 12; V gene: TRBV28; D gene: NA; J gene: TRBJ2-7; CDR3 protein: CASSLAPVEQYF
CDR3 length: 13; V gene: TRBV28; D gene: NA; J gene: TRBJ2-7; CDR3 protein: CASSWEIAYEQYF
CDR3 length: 16; V gene: TRBV9; D gene: NA; J gene: TRBJ2-3; CDR3 protein: CASSVVSTWDTDTQYF